This T cell receptor (beta chain) is from a study of vaccination effects on CD4 cells after COVID-19. Expansion with viral peptide pools was applied to antigen-specific CD4+ T cells by the ViraFEST assay prior to sequencing. Scientists isolated CD4+ T cells after a roughly nine-day culture period ended. Vaccination of participants consisted of two doses of either the BNT162b2 or mRNA-1273 vaccine. The CDR3 covers 14 residues. Germline loops: CDR1 SEHNR, CDR2 FQNEAQ (reference sequence). V was cut by 3 bases and J by 2 bases, with 10 bases left in between. The assay was immunoSEQ multiplex PCR, and TCRdb's table has in-frame clones only and misses some. The data show 30,000 to 40,000 clones, under 75% seen once. This clone was counted only a few times. The target antigen is unknown.

This chain connects TRBV7-9 to TRBJ1-1; tentative D call: TRBD1 (5 bases). The source material was CD4+ T cells from PBMCs cultured with HCoV-229E spike peptides, sampled after COVID-19 vaccination. The TCR comes from a human donor who received a COVID-19 vaccine. CDR3 in amino acids: CASSFSGFNTEAFF. The CDR3 coding sequence is TGTGCCAGCAGCTTCTCAGGGTTTAACACTGAAGCTTTCTTT. The full variable domain, its missing parts supplied by reference TRBV7-9 and TRBJ1-1, is DTGVSQNPRHKITKRGQNVTFRCDPISEHNRLYWYRQTLGQGPEFLTYFQNEAQLEKSRLLSDRFSAERPKGSFSTLEIQRTEQGDSAMYLCASSFSGFNTEAFFGQGTRLTVV.